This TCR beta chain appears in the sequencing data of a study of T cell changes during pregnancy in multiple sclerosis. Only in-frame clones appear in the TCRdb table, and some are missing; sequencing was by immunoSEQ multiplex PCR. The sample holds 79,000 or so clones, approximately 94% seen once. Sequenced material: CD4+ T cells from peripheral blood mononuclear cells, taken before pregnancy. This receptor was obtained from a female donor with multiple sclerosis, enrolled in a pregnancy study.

The CDR3 DNA follows: TGTGCCTGGAGGATTACAGGGAGTACGCAGTATTTT. It specifies CAWRITGSTQYF. The genes are TRBV30 and TRBJ2-3; TRBD1 might be the D (6 bases). V lost 3 bases to trimming and J lost 8 bases, with 12 bases between them. This CDR3 has 12 residues. Germline loops: CDR1 GTSNPN, CDR2 SVGIG (reference sequence).